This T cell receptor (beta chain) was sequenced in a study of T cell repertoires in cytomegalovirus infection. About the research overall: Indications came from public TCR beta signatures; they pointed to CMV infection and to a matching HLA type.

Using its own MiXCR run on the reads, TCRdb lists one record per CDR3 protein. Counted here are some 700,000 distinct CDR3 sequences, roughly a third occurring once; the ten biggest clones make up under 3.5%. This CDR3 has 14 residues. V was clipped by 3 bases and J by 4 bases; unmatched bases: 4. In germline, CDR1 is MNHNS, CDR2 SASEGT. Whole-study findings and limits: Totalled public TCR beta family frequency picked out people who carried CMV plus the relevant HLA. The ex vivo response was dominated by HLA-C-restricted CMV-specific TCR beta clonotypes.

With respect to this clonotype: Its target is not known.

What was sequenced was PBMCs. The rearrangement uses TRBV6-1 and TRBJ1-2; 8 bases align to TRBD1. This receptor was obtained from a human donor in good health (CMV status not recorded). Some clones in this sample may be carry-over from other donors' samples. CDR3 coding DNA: TGTGCCAGCAGTGACAGGGGGCGCATCTATGGCTACACCTTC. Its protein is CASSDRGRIYGYTF.